This T cell receptor (beta chain) is from a study of cytomegalovirus exposure and HLA in healthy donors. Study summary: From 190 million or so T cells, an earlier analysis saw 110 million or so unique TCR beta sequences. Overall study results and limits: A link between a missense DCLRE1C variant and TCR beta V- and J-gene trimming emerged from a later analysis. According to the study, roughly 160 TCR beta chains were cytomegalovirus-associated.

Regarding this clone: Its specificity is unknown.

The PCR was carried out with 60 Vbeta primers and 13 Jbeta primers. Sequenced by immunoSEQ multiplex PCR; TCRdb stores in-frame clones only, minus some. The data show some 110,000 clones, over 75% seen once. The sequenced sample was PBMCs. The receptor comes from a man aged 25 to 45 in good health and CMV-seropositive.

The CDR3 sequence is CASSVGGSSNTEAFF. In DNA, the CDR3 is TGTGCCAGCAGCGTAGGAGGCAGCTCGAACACTGAAGCTTTCTTT. The rearrangement uses TRBV9 and TRBJ1-1; D gene uncertain. V dropped 0 bases and J dropped 1 base, with 10 bases sitting between them. The CDR3 covers 15 residues. Germline V lookup: CDR1 SGDLS, CDR2 YYNGEE.